This record concerns one T cell receptor beta chain sequence. These data originate in a study of blood T cell repertoires in COVID-19. Assay used: immunoSEQ multiplex PCR; TCRdb lists only in-frame clones, some missing. The sample holds about 390,000 clones, 80% to 90% seen once. The cohort comprised adults aged roughly 18 to 90 years residing in about two dozen US areas. Germline CDR1 is MDHEN and CDR2 is SYDVKM. The junction had 6 bases not matched to a gene; V was cut back by 5 bases and J by 3 bases. The CDR3 covers 14 residues. This sequence joins TRBV28 and TRBJ2-7, with 8 bases matching TRBD1. The sequence was collected from a woman between 50 and 59 years old who had recovered from COVID-19. Sequenced sample: PBMCs or T cells enriched from blood (not recorded which). The chain's CDR3 is CASSTGGSGYEQYF. The CDR3 bases are TGTGCCAGCAGTACAGGGGGTTCAGGCTACGAGCAGTACTTC.